Each of the 15 T cell receptor beta chains below was sequenced from the same sample in a study of blood T cell repertoires in COVID-19. Only in-frame clones appear in the TCRdb table, and some are missing; sequencing was by immunoSEQ multiplex PCR. The table includes 35,000 to 50,000 clones, 75% to 90% detected once. The sequencing sample was made of peripheral blood. The receptors were gathered from a man between 60 and 75 years old with acute or convalescent COVID-19.

In this sample, this clone turned up once. The chain employs TRBV6-4 and TRBJ2-1; 11 nucleotides line up with TRBD2. Germline V gene data show CDR1 as MRHNA and CDR2 as SNTAGT. The length of the CDR3 is 20 residues. V trimming: 8 bases; J trimming: 3 bases; junction bases outside the gene matches: 21. The CDR3 DNA is TGTGCCAGCTCCCCAAGACTAGCGGGAAAGGTTCTCTCCATCTACAATGAGCAGTTCTTC. It translates to CASSPRLAGKVLSIYNEQFF.

The V gene is TRBV2, the J gene TRBJ1-4, with a possible D match to TRBD1 (5 bases). The CDR3 loop spans 14 amino acids. Per the germline V gene, CDR1 is SNHLY and CDR2 is FYNNEI. Trimming pared 1 base from V and 5 bases from J, leaving 8 bases between. As DNA, the CDR3 is TGTGCCAGCAGTGAAGGCGGGGGGAATGAAAAACTGTTTTTT. It specifies CASSEGGGNEKLFF.

The chain joins TRBV6-5 to TRBJ1-4; the match to TRBD1 covers 8 bases. V gave up 6 bases and J gave up 7 bases; unmatched junction bases: 10. Germline-derived CDR1 and CDR2 are MNHEY and SVGAGI. This CDR3 has 15 residues. The CDR3 spells CASRNGQGGSEKLFF. CDR3 DNA sequence: TGTGCCAGCAGGAACGGACAGGGCGGTAGTGAAAAACTGTTTTTT.

This chain links TRBV7-9 with TRBJ2-2; D ambiguous. The CDR3 has 14 residues. The V and J ends lost 5 bases and 1 base respectively, with 8 bases between them. Germline V gene data show CDR1 as SEHNR and CDR2 as FQNEAQ (reference sequence). The CDR3 loop reads CASSPSMNTGELFF. The CDR3 DNA sequence: TGTGCCAGCAGCCCATCTATGAACACCGGGGAGCTGTTTTTT.

The rearrangement joins TRBV30 to TRBJ2-1; tentatively, D is TRBD2 (5 bases). V lost 1 base, J lost 6 bases, and 19 bases lay in between. Germline CDR1 is GTSNPN and CDR2 is SVGIG (reference sequence). The length of the CDR3 is 16 residues. CDR3 in DNA: TGTGCCTGGAGTGCACGATTCGGGGAGTCGATCAATGAGCAGTTCTTC. Its protein is CAWSARFGESINEQFF.

V gene TRBV27 combines with J gene TRBJ1-4; 7 bases agree with TRBD1. Germline V CDR1 and CDR2: MNHEY, SMNVEV (reference sequence). The V gene end was trimmed by 1 base and the J gene end by 6 bases; junction bases not matched to a gene: 5. The CDR3 totals 15 residues. In nucleotides, the CDR3 is TGTGCCAGCAGTTTATGGGGGACAGTTGATGAAAAACTGTTTTTT. Translating it yields CASSLWGTVDEKLFF.

This clone was recorded only once. The genes are TRBV12-3 or TRBV12-4 and TRBJ1-1, with D maybe TRBD1 (5 bases). V was shortened by 10 bases and J by 5 bases, with 11 bases between the two germline ends. The CDR3 totals 11 residues. The CDR3 loop reads CATAGGTEAFF. In DNA form, the CDR3 reads TGTGCCACCGCGGGGGGGACTGAAGCTTTCTTT.

This clone has a handful of counts. The chain is built from TRBV3-1 (or the pseudogene TRBV3-2) and TRBJ1-5; weak D call: TRBD1 (5 bases). Germline V lookup: CDR1 LGHDT, CDR2 YNNKEL (reference sequence). Trimming pared 0 bases from V and 5 bases from J, leaving 14 bases between. The CDR3 runs to 16 residues. The CDR3 region has the DNA TGTGCCAGCAGCCAAGATAGGGGTTCCACCGATCAGCCCCAGCATTTT. Translated, it gives CASSQDRGSTDQPQHF.

The chain couples TRBV6-5 to TRBJ2-7, with 10 bases matching TRBD1. With V trimmed by 7 bases and J by 3 bases, 3 bases remained unmatched. CDR3 length: 13 amino acids. Germline loops: CDR1 MNHEY, CDR2 SVGAGI. CDR3 in amino acids: CASIRDRGYEQYF. The CDR3 DNA sequence: TGTGCCAGCATCCGGGACAGGGGCTACGAGCAGTACTTC.

The V call is TRBV6-2 or TRBV6-3, the J call TRBJ2-3; no clear D gene. Germline CDR1 reads MNHEY; CDR2 reads SVGEGT. The V end lost 3 bases, the J end lost 2 bases, and 6 bases lay between the germline ends. The CDR3 is 13 amino acids. CDR3: CASSYQNTDTQYF. The CDR3 DNA is TGTGCCAGCAGTTATCAAAACACAGATACGCAGTATTTT.

V is TRBV12-5 and J is TRBJ1-5; D remains ambiguous. The CDR3 is 13 amino acids. With 5 bases removed from V and 2 bases from J, the gap between germline ends came to 7 bases. The germline V gene encodes CDR1 LGHNT and CDR2 FRNRAP. In DNA form, the CDR3 reads TGTGCTAGTGGTCCCGGAGGCAATCAGCCCCAGCATTTT. Its translation: CASGPGGNQPQHF.

The V and J genes are TRBV10-2 and TRBJ2-1; 7 bases are shared with TRBD2. J was trimmed by 3 bases and V by 3 bases; bases with no gene match: 14. Germline-derived CDR1 and CDR2 are WSHSY and SAAADI. This CDR3 has 18 amino acids. DNA for the CDR3: TGCGCCAGCAGTGACCCCCGGACGGGCGGGAGCAACTACAATGAGCAGTTCTTC. It specifies CASSDPRTGGSNYNEQFF.

In its sample, this clone ranks as medium-sized. V gene TRBV5-4 combines with J gene TRBJ2-2, with 8 bases identical to TRBD2. The CDR3 loop spans 15 amino acids. Germline V CDR1 and CDR2: SGHNT, YYREEE (reference sequence). The trim removed 3 bases at V and 0 bases at J, leaving 1 base unmatched. CDR3 DNA: TGTGCCAGCAGCTCTAGCGGGCCGAACACCGGGGAGCTGTTTTTT. This codes for CASSSSGPNTGELFF.

The chain uses TRBV2 and TRBJ2-2, with a tentative D call TRBD1 (6 bases). The V gene's germline CDR1 is SNHLY and CDR2 FYNNEI. Trimming shortened V by 6 bases and J by 5 bases, and 13 bases separated the two germline ends. This CDR3 comprises 14 residues. The CDR3 DNA follows: TGTGCCAGCAGACCCACAAGGGGGACCGGGGAGCTGTTTTTT. Translated, it gives CASRPTRGTGELFF.

This clone was counted once. This chain links TRBV9 with TRBJ1-1, with a tentative D call TRBD1 (5 bases). Trimming pared 0 bases from V and 7 bases from J, leaving 10 bases between. The CDR3 extends over 13 amino acids. From germline, CDR1 is SGDLS and CDR2 YYNGEE. The DNA of the CDR3 is TGTGCCAGCAGCGTAGCAGGGCTGGGTGAAGCTTTCTTT. Protein: CASSVAGLGEAFF.